This T cell receptor (beta chain) was sequenced during a study of identical twins. TCRdb ran MiXCR on the 5' RACE reads and lists one entry per CDR3 protein. Found here are just under 650,000 distinct CDR3 sequences, roughly 6.6% of them singletons; the top ten hold around 1.6%. The germline V gene encodes CDR1 SGDLS and CDR2 YYNGEE. The CDR3 length is 16 residues. Trimming took 0 bases from V and 8 from J; bases not matched to a gene: 13. These data are also associated with another study on yellow fever vaccine responses in identical twins.

This chain links TRBV9 with TRBJ1-2; 7 bases are a match to TRBD1. Sequenced input: PBMCs. The TCR comes from a woman between 18 and 29 years old in good health. The CDR3 here is CASSVDWNSGGSGYTF. CDR3 sequence (DNA): TGTGCCAGCAGCGTAGATTGGAACTCAGGGGGTTCAGGCTACACCTTC.